This T cell receptor (beta chain) derives from a study of PD-L1 blockade in urothelial cancer. On the study more broadly: Each participant's history included 0 to 3 prior chemotherapy regimens. Blood was subjected to analysis at 3 weeks (second dose) and 6 weeks following treatment start.

Time point in this sample: pretreatment peripheral blood. Samples spanned pretreatment and treatment, with 1 to 8 time points per patient. Libraries were prepared by immunoSEQ multiplex PCR; TCRdb keeps only in-frame clonotypes and omits some of them. The sample has tens of thousands of clones, 90% seen once. Trimming took off 0 bases at V and 5 bases at J, with 19 bases between the two ends. CDR1 is ENHRY and CDR2 is SYGVKD in the germline V gene. The CDR3 has 17 amino acids. The material sequenced was PBMCs, taken around atezolizumab (anti-PD-L1) treatment. This TCR came from a man between 70 and 80 years old with urothelial cancer. This chain connects TRBV10-3 to TRBJ2-5, with D perhaps matching TRBD1 (5 bases). The CDR3 loop reads CAISESSGPGLRETQYF. The CDR3, as DNA: TGTGCCATCAGTGAGTCGAGTGGCCCAGGGTTGCGGGAGACCCAGTACTTC.